Shown below are 10 T cell receptor beta chains from a single sample sequenced in a study of T cells after yellow fever vaccination. TCRdb reprocessed the 5' RACE reads via MiXCR and lists one record per CDR3 protein. This table has around 300,000 distinct CDR3 sequences, about 4% appearing once. The starting material was PBMCs, obtained 5 days after the yellow fever booster vaccination. Every receptor here comes from a man younger than 30 who received the YFV17D yellow fever vaccine.

The V and J genes are TRBV20-1 and TRBJ2-5; 10 bases are a match to TRBD2. The CDR3 contains 14 residues. Germline CDR1 and CDR2: DFQATT and SNEGSKA (reference sequence). V trimming: 6 bases; J trimming: 4 bases; junction bases outside the gene matches: 8. DNA of the CDR3: TGCAGTGCAAGGCTAGCGGGGGCTATAGAGACCCAGTACTTC. This sequence encodes CSARLAGAIETQYF.

The chain combines TRBV7-9 with TRBJ2-5; D unresolved. Germline CDR1 and CDR2: SEHNR and FQNEAQ (reference sequence). V lost 3 bases, J lost 5 bases, and 13 bases lay in between. The CDR3 is 14 residues long. In DNA, the CDR3 is TGTGCCAGCAGCTTTACAGTGAGCGCGGAGACCCAGTACTTC. Encoded protein: CASSFTVSAETQYF.

This clonotype was picked up many times. The chain combines TRBV28 with TRBJ1-1; 9 positions agree with TRBD1. The CDR3 runs to 15 residues. V shed 3 bases, J shed 5 bases, and the junction held 7 bases outside the gene matches. Germline CDR1 is MDHEN and CDR2 is SYDVKM. The CDR3 protein is CASSFGTGSGTEAFF. In nucleotides, the CDR3 is TGTGCCAGCAGTTTTGGGACAGGGTCGGGAACTGAAGCTTTCTTT.

This clonotype was recorded at least ten times. The V call is TRBV12-3 or TRBV12-4, the J call TRBJ2-5; D is perhaps TRBD1 (6 bases). This CDR3 has 13 residues. V was pared by 6 bases and J by 2 bases, with 10 bases between. The CDR3 nucleotides are TGTGCCAGCAGCCCTGACAGGCAAGAGACCCAGTACTTC. Translated, it gives CASSPDRQETQYF.

This chain connects TRBV5-6 to TRBJ1-1; a weak D match, TRBD1 (5 bases). V gave up 4 bases and J gave up 1 base, with 14 bases separating them. This CDR3 has 15 amino acids. Germline-derived CDR1 and CDR2 are SGHDT and YYEEEE. In DNA, the CDR3 is TGTGCCAGCAGCAGATACCACAGGCAGAACACTGAAGCTTTCTTT. Amino acids: CASSRYHRQNTEAFF.

The chain carries TRBV7-2 and TRBJ2-5; 8 bases match TRBD1. Germline V gene lookup returns CDR1 SGHTA and CDR2 FQGNSA. This CDR3 region has 14 residues. Trimming took 6 bases from V and 5 from J; bases not matched to a gene: 8. The CDR3 loop is CASRQGQASETQYF. As DNA, the CDR3 is TGTGCCAGCAGGCAGGGACAGGCGTCGGAGACCCAGTACTTC.

The chain couples TRBV19 to TRBJ1-1; no firm D call. Germline V gives CDR1 LNHDA, CDR2 SQIVND (reference sequence). Deletions cut 3 bases from V and 2 bases from J, with 4 bases between. The CDR3 is 12 amino acids. The CDR3 reads CASSIHNTEAFF. The DNA for the CDR3 is TGTGCCAGTAGTATCCATAACACTGAAGCTTTCTTT.

This clonotype came up many times. The rearrangement joins TRBV5-1 to TRBJ1-5; TRBD1 matches 9 bases. The V segment lost 0 bases and the J segment 7 bases; nucleotides outside the gene matches: 5. CDR3 size: 15 residues. Germline values: CDR1 SGHRS, CDR2 YFSETQ. The CDR3 DNA is TGCGCCAGCAGCTTGGGGGGACAGGGAGGGCAGCCCCAGCATTTT. This codes for CASSLGGQGGQPQHF.

This clonotype was recorded a few times. The chain uses TRBV4-1 and TRBJ2-2, with no clear D. The CDR3 runs to 15 residues. CDR1 MGHRA and CDR2 YSYEKL come from the germline V gene. The V gene lost 0 bases and the J gene lost 1 base, with 6 bases spanning the gap. DNA for the CDR3: TGCGCCAGCAGCCAAGAAAGGGTGAACACCGGGGAGCTGTTTTTT. Translating it yields CASSQERVNTGELFF.

This clonotype has a handful of counts. The chain combines TRBV6-5 with TRBJ2-5; 7 nucleotides match TRBD2. The germline V gene has CDR1 MNHEY and CDR2 SVGAGI. The CDR3 has 15 amino acids. Trimming at V came to 5 bases and at J to 5 bases, leaving 11 bases not matched to a gene. The CDR3 sequence: CASSPRLGEGETQYF. The CDR3 DNA is TGTGCCAGCAGTCCCCGTTTGGGGGAGGGGGAGACCCAGTACTTC.